One sample yielded the 7 T cell receptor beta chains listed below, sequenced in a study of blood T cell repertoires in COVID-19. Profiling relied on immunoSEQ multiplex PCR, and the TCRdb table lists in-frame clones only, not all of them. Of about 120,000 clones in the sample, around 76% are singletons; the top ten hold around 5.9%. The specimen sequenced was peripheral blood. The receptors derive from a man aged 55 to 70 with acute or convalescent COVID-19.

This clone was detected once. The rearrangement links TRBV10-3 to TRBJ2-3; 8 bases match TRBD1. Germline assignment: CDR1 ENHRY and CDR2 SYGVKD. J was trimmed by 2 bases and V by 6 bases; bases with no gene match: 4. The CDR3 runs 14 residues. The CDR3 sequence is CAISGTGDTDTQYF. The CDR3 DNA reads TGTGCCATCAGCGGGACAGGCGACACAGATACGCAGTATTTT.

The chain couples TRBV5-1 to TRBJ2-5; 8 bases agree with TRBD1. This CDR3 is 15 amino acids long. V lost 0 bases and J lost 5; bases outside the gene matches: 6. The germline V gene has CDR1 SGHRS and CDR2 YFSETQ. As DNA, the CDR3 is TGCGCCAGCAGCTTGGGGACAGGGAAGGGGGAGACCCAGTACTTC. Translation gives CASSLGTGKGETQYF.

The J gene is TRBJ1-2, the V gene TRBV5-4; 7 positions match TRBD1. This CDR3 region has 14 residues. After removal of 6 bases from V and 4 bases from J, the junction contained 9 bases not matched to a gene. Germline lookup yields CDR1 SGHNT and CDR2 YYREEE (reference sequence). The CDR3 is CASKYRTGSYGYTF. The CDR3 DNA is TGTGCCAGCAAATATCGGACAGGAAGCTATGGCTACACCTTC.

This CDR3 reads CSVGRGQGEANYGYTF. CDR3 sequence (DNA): TGCAGCGTTGGAAGGGGACAGGGGGAGGCTAACTATGGCTACACCTTC. The gene calls are TRBV29-1 and TRBJ1-2; 11 positions match TRBD1. With V trimmed by 4 bases and J by 0 bases, 7 bases remained unmatched. Per germline, CDR1 SQVTM and CDR2 ANQGSEA. This CDR3 has 16 amino acids.

This rearrangement joins TRBV5-1 to TRBJ1-1, with 11 bases aligning to TRBD1. Unmatched junction bases numbered 4, after V lost 4 bases and J lost 5 bases. Germline values: CDR1 SGHRS, CDR2 YFSETQ. The CDR3 has 14 amino acids. The CDR3 is CASSGGTGGTEAFF. CDR3 sequence (DNA): TGCGCCAGCAGCGGCGGGACAGGGGGTACTGAAGCTTTCTTT.

CDR3 in amino acids: CASRERGITNEKLFF. The CDR3 nucleotides are TGTGCCAGCAGGGAAAGGGGGATCACTAATGAAAAACTGTTTTTT. The chain links TRBV25-1 to TRBJ1-4; tentatively, D is TRBD1 (6 bases). Trimming removed 6 bases from V and 2 bases from J, with 13 bases in between. Germline V gene sequence: CDR1 MGHDK, CDR2 SYGVNS. The CDR3 sequence is 15 residues long.

This clone was seen only once. This chain links TRBV2 with TRBJ2-3; maybe TRBD1 (6 bases). Germline V gene lookup returns CDR1 SNHLY and CDR2 FYNNEI. The CDR3 has 13 residues. The germline V and J ends were trimmed by 8 bases and 1 base, with 10 bases remaining between them. CDR3 DNA sequence: TGTGCCAGCCAGACAGGTGGCACAGATACGCAGTATTTT. The encoded protein is CASQTGGTDTQYF.